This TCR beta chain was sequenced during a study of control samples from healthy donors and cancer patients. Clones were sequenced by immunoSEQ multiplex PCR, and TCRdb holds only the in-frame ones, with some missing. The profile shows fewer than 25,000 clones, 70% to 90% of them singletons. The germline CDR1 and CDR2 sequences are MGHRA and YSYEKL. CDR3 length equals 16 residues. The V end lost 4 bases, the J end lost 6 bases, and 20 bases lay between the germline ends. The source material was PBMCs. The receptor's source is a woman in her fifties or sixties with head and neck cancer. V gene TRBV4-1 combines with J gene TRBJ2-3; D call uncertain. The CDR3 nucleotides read TGCGCCAGCAGCCTCCCCGGTAGCCGACACACCGATACGCAGTATTTT. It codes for CASSLPGSRHTDTQYF.